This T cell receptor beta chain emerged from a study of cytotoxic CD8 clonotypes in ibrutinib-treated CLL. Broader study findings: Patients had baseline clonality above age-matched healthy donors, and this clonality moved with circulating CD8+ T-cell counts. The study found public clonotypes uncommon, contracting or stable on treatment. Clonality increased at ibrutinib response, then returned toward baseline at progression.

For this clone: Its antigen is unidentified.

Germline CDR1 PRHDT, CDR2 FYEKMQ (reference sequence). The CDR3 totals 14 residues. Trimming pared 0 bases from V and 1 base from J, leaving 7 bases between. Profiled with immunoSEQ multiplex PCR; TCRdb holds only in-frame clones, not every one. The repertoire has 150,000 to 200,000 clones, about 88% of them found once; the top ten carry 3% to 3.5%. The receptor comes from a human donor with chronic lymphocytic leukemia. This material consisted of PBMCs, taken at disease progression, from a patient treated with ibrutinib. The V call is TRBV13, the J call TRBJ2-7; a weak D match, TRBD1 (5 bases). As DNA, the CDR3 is TGTGCCAGCAGCTTAGGCGGACATTCCTACGAGCAGTACTTC. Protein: CASSLGGHSYEQYF.